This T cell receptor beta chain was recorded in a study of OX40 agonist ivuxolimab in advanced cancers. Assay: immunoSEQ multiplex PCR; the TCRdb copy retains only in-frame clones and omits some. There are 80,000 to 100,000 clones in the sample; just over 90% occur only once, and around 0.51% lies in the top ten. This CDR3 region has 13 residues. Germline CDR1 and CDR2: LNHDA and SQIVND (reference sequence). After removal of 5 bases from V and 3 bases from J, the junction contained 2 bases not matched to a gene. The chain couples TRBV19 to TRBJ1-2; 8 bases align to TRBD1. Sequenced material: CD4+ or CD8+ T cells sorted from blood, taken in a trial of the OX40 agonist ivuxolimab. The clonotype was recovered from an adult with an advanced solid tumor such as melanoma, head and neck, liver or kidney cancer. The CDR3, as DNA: TGTGCCAGTAGTGGACAGGGAGACTATGGCTACACCTTC. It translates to CASSGQGDYGYTF. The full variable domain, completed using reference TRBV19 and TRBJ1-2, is DGGITQSPKYLFRKEGQNVTLSCEQNLNHDAMYWYRQDPGQGLRLIYYSQIVNDFQKGDIAEGYSVSREKKESFPLTVTSAQKNPTAFYLCASSGQGDYGYTFGSGTRLTVV.